This TCR beta chain was retrieved from a study of blood T cells in healthy people across ages (dated by TCRdb to the mid-2010s). With regard to the full study: In model experiments, template switching captured roughly one uniquely barcoded TCR beta cDNA molecule for every two T cells. The study measured age-related changes in TCR beta repertoire diversity using deep sequencing normalized with unique cDNA molecular identifiers. The donors were divided into four age groups: young (average approximately 15 years), middle-aged (roughly 42), aged (under 70) and long-lived (about 80). To avoid experimental bias, donors of different ages were randomly spread across the sequencing lanes. Two additional independent replicas of 1 million unique cDNA reads from the same blood draw were analyzed for two donors (one aged 18 to 30 and one aged 80 or older). Here is what the overall study found, with its caveats: The long-lived group showed more naive CD4+ T cells, fewer expanded clones and increased TCR diversity than the aged group, suggesting age selection. Observed TCR beta diversity correlated strongly with the percentage of naive T cells measured by flow cytometry. Estimates of total diversity from one million sequenced T cells were regarded as lower bounds and underestimates. As age increased, observed TCR beta diversity per million T cells dropped in a roughly linear way, and a significant reduction was already evident by age about 40. The CMV infection status of donors was not known, potentially confounding age-related changes in expanded clonotypes. Conclusive comparison of naive and antigen-experienced compartments was prevented by the profiling of bulk unsorted PBMCs.

Turning to this clonotype: Its antigen is unknown. Per-nucleotide qualities are absent, and no much larger clonotype sits a single base away.

Systemically healthy Caucasian individuals from Russia, roughly 40 in total and aged roughly 6 to 95 years, were included as donors. About 9.8 milliliters of peripheral blood were drawn from each donor into EDTA-treated Vacutainer tubes. PBMCs were isolated by Ficoll-Paque density-gradient centrifugation, with at least 6.5 million obtained per sample. Trizol reagent was used to extract total RNA from the PBMCs, yielding at least 6 micrograms per sample. The percentages of naive CD45RAhigh/CD27high T cells were determined by flow cytometry on a PBMC aliquot from every donor. To prepare the library, 5' RACE was applied. Sequenced on an Illumina HiSeq 2500. A second PCR of 7 to 11 cycles was performed with a sample-barcoded 5' primer and a J-beta primer mix. A template-switch 5' adaptor carrying 12 random nucleotides introduced a unique molecular identifier onto each TCR beta cDNA molecule. Each sample yielded at least 3 million CDR3-containing paired-end reads. The Mint cDNA synthesis kit, primed by a TRBC-specific oligonucleotide, was used to synthesize first-strand cDNA from all RNA. Following uracil-DNA glycosylase treatment, a first 18-cycle PCR with universal primers M1SS and BC2_uni_R was performed on all cDNA. The original methods were these. Normalization of each sample was performed by random selection of 1 million high-quality reads, each carrying a distinct molecular identifier. Reads with shared molecular identifiers were discarded instead of being binned into consensus sequences. MiTCR, with a Q25 quality threshold and the strictest error-elimination algorithm, was used for CDR3 identification, clonotype clustering and error correction. A nonparametric unseen species model with Euler transformation was used to estimate a lower bound on total TCR beta diversity. Through fastp at Q25 and MiXCR, TCRdb rebuilt clones from the public reads, retaining in-frame beta chains. Identical CDR3 proteins give one entry, which carries the most common genes and DNA. TCRdb's processing, not the study's, gives the V and J calls here. For this sample the table gives some 690,000 distinct CDR3 sequences, of which 20% to 25% were detected only once. Under 25% of the sample goes to the ten largest clones.

This TCR was sampled from a man aged 65-85 years in good health. Sequencing was done on a sample of blood.

The nucleotide sequence is TGTGCCAGCAGCCATTACGGACAGGGGAATTCCGGGGAGCTGTTTTTT. Its coded protein is CASSHYGQGNSGELFF. Recombination linked TRBV3-1 to TRBJ2-2; TRBD1 lines up with 9 middle nucleotides. For CDR1 and CDR2, the germline V gene (reference sequence) lists LGHDT and YNNKEL. Germline trimming: 3 bases from V, 6 bases from J; junction bases outside gene matches: 8. Its CDR3 holds 16 amino acids, cysteine through phenylalanine. CDR3 DNA only is kept here, 48 bases in frame from base 1. Reference TRBV3-1 and TRBJ2-2 genes cover what lies past the CDR3, so the full variable domain is DTAVSQTPKYLVTQMGNDKSIKCEQNLGHDTMYWYKQDSKKFLKIMFSYNNKELIINETVPNRFSPKSPDKAHLNLHINSLELGDSAVYFCASSHYGQGNSGELFFGEGSRLTVL.